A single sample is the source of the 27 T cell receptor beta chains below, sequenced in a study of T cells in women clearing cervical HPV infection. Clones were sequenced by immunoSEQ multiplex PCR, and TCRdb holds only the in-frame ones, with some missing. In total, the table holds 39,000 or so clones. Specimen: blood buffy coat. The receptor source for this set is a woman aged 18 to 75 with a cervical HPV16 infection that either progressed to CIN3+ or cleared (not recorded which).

The CDR3 DNA, read in part, is TGTGCCAGCAGCTTACGGAGCGCGCTATACAATGAG. It codes for CASSLRSALYNE. The full-length CDR3 reads as CASSLRSALYNEQFF. The chain uses TRBV5-5 and TRBJ2-1; D uncertain. The CDR3 end falls 3 residues outside the read, so it is completed with the germline J gene. The CDR3 contains 15 residues. Germline CDR1 and CDR2: SGHKS and YYEKEE (reference sequence). V lost 2 bases, J lost 4 bases, and 13 bases lay in between. The entire variable domain, with the rest obtained from reference TRBV5-5 and TRBJ2-1, is as follows: DAGVTQSPTHLIKTRGQQVTLRCSPISGHKSVSWYQQVLGQGPQFIFQYYEKEERGRGNFPDRFSARQFPNYSSELNVNALLLGDSALYLCASSLRSALYNEQFFGPGTRLTVL.

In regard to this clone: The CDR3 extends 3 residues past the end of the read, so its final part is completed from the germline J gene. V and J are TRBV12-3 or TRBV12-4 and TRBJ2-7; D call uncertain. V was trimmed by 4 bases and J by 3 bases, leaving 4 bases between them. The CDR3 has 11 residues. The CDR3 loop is CASSSRYEQYF. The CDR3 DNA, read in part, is TGTGCCAGCAGTTCTCGCTACGAG.

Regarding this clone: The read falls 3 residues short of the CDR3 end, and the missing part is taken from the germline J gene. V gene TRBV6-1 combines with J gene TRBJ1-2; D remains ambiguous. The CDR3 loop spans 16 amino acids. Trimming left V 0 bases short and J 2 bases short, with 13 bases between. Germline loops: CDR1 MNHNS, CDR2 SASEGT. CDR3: CASSEAQITANYGYTF. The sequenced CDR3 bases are TGTGCCAGCAGTGAAGCGCAAATAACAGCAAACTATGGC.

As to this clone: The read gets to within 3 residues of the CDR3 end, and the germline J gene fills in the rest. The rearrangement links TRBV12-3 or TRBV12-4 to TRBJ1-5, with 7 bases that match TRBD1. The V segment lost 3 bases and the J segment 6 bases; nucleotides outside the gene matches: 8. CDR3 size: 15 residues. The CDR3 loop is CASSLDTGVIQPQHF. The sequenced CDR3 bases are TGTGCCAGCAGTTTGGACACAGGGGTGATTCAGCCC.

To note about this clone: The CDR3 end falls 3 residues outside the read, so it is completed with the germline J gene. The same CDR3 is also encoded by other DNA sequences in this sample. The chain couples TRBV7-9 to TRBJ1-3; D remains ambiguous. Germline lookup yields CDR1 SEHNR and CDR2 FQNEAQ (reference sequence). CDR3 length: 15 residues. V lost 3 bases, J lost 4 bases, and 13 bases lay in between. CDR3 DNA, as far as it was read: TGTGCCAGCAGCTTCTTTATCACGGGGGGAAACACC. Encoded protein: CASSFFITGGNT. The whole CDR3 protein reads CASSFFITGGNTIYF.

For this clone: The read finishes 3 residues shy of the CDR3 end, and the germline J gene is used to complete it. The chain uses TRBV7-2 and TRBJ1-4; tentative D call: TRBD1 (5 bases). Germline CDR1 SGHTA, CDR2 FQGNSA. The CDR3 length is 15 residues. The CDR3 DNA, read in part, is TGTGCCAGCAGCTTAGGTACGGGGGGAGTATCACCA. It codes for CASSLGTGGVSP. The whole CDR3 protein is CASSLGTGGVSPLFF.

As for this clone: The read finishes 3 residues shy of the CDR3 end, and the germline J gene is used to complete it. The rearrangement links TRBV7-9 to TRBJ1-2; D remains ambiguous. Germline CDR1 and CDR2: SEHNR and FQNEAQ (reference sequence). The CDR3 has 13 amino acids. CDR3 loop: CASSLALNYDYTF. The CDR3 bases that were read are TGTGCCAGCAGCTTAGCTCTCAACTACGAC.

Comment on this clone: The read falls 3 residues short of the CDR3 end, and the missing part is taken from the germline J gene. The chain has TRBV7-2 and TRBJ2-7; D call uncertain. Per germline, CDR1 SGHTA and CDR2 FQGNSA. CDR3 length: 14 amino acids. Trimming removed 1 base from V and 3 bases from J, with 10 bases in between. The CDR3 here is CASSLGGGNYEQYF. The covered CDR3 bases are TGTGCCAGCAGCTTAGGTGGCGGAAACTACGAG.

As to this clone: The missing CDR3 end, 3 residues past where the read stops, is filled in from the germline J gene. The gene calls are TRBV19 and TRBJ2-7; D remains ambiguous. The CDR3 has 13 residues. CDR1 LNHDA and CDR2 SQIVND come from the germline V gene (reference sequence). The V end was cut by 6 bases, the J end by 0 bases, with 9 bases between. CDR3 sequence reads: CASSHVSSYEQYF. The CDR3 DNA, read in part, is TGTGCCAGTAGCCATGTTAGCTCCTACGAG.

CDR3 protein: CASSQAGTQYF. Partial CDR3 DNA: TGTGCCAGCAGCCAAGCGGGTACG. The chain links TRBV16 to TRBJ2-3; TRBD2 is a possible D gene (5 bases). The DNA ends 3 residues before the CDR3 does, and the rest of the CDR3 is filled in from the germline J gene. Germline assignment: CDR1 KGHSY and CDR2 FQNENV. The CDR3 covers 11 residues. Trimming shortened V by 2 bases and J by 8 bases, and 5 bases separated the two germline ends.

The chain's CDR3 is CSATRLAGGNTEAFF. The covered CDR3 bases are TGCAGTGCTACCCGGTTAGCGGGAGGGAACACTGAA. The V and J genes are TRBV20-1 and TRBJ1-1; D is undetermined. Read coverage stops 3 residues before the CDR3 terminus; the germline J gene supplies the remainder. V lost 4 bases to trimming and J lost 1 base, with 16 bases between them. The CDR3 is 15 residues long. CDR1 and CDR2 (germline): DFQATT, SNEGSKA (reference sequence).

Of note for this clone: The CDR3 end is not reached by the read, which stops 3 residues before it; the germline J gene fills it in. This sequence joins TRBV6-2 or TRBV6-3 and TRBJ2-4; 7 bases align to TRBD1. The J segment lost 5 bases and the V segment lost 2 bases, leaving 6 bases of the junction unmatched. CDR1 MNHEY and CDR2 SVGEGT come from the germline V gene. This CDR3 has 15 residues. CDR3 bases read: TGTGCCAGCAGTTACGCCAGGGGGTTAGAAAACATT. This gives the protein CASSYARGLENI. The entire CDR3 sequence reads CASSYARGLENIQYF.

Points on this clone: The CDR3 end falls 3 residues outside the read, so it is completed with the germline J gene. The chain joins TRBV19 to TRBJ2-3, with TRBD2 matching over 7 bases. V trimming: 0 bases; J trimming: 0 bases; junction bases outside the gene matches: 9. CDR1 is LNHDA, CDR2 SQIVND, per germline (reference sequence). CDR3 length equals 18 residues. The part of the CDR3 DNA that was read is TGTGCCAGTAGTATAGAACGGACACTAGCGACTAGCACAGATACG. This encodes CASSIERTLATSTDT. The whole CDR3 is CASSIERTLATSTDTQYF.

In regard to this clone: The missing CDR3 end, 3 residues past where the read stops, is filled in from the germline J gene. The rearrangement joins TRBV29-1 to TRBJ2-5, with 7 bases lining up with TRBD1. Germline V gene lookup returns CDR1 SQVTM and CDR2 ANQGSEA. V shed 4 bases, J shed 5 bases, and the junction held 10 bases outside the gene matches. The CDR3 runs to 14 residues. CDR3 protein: CSVGTGDRVETQYF. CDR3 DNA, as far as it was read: TGCAGCGTTGGGACCGGCGACAGGGTGGAGACC.

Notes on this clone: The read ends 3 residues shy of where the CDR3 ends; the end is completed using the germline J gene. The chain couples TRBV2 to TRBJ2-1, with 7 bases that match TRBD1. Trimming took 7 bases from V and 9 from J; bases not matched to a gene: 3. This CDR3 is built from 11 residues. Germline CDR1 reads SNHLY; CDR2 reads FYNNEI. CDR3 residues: CASKGAFEQFF. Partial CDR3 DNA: TGTGCCAGCAAGGGGGCCTTTGAG.

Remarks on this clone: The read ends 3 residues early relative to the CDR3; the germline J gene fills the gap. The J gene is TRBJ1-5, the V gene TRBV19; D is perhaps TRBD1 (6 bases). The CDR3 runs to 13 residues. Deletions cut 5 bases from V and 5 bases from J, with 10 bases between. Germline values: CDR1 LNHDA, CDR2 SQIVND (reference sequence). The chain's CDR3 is CASSQTGDQPQHF. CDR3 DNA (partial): TGTGCCAGTAGTCAGACAGGAGATCAGCCC. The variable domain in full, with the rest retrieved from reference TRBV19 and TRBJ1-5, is DGGITQSPKYLFRKEGQNVTLSCEQNLNHDAMYWYRQDPGQGLRLIYYSQIVNDFQKGDIAEGYSVSREKKESFPLTVTSAQKNPTAFYLCASSQTGDQPQHFGDGTRLSIL.

The CDR3 sequence is CASSWPGTGQETQYF. CDR3 DNA, as far as it was read: TGCGCCAGCAGCTGGCCCGGGACAGGACAAGAGACC. The V and J genes are TRBV5-1 and TRBJ2-5; 8 bases line up with TRBD1. From the germline J gene comes the end of the CDR3, since the read stops 3 residues before it. Trimming at V came to 3 bases and at J to 2 bases, leaving 6 bases not matched to a gene. The CDR3 contains 15 residues. Germline lookup yields CDR1 SGHRS and CDR2 YFSETQ.

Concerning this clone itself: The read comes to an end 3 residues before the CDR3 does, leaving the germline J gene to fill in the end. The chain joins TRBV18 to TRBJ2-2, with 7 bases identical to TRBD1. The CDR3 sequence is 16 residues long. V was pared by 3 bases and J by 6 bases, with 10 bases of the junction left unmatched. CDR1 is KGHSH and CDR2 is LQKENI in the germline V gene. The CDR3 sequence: CASSPKMTGKAGELFF. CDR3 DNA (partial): TGTGCCAGCTCACCGAAGATGACAGGGAAGGCCGGGGAG. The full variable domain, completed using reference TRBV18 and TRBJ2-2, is NAGVMQNPRHLVRRRGQEARLRCSPMKGHSHVYWYRQLPEEGLKFMVYLQKENIIDESGMPKERFSAEFPKEGPSILRIQQVVRGDSAAYFCASSPKMTGKAGELFFGEGSRLTVL.

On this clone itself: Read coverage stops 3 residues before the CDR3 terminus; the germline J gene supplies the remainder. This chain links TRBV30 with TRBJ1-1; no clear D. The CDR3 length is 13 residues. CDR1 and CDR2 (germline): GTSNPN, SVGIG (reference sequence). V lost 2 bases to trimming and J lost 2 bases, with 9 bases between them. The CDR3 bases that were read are TGTGCCTGGAGTTCCAGGATAAACACTGAA. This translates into CAWSSRINTE. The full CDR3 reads CAWSSRINTEAFF. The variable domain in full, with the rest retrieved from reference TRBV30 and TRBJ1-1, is SQTIHQWPATLVQPVGSPLSLECTVEGTSNPNLYWYRQAAGRGLQLLFYSVGIGQISSEVPQNLSASRPQDRQFILSSKKLLLSDSGFYLCAWSSRINTEAFFGQGTRLTVV.

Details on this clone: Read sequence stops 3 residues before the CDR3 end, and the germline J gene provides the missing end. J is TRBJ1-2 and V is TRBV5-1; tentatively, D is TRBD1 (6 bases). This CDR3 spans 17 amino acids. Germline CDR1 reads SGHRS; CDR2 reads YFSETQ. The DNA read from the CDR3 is TGCGCCAGCAGCTTGGTGGCCCAGGCTTGGGGGCCCGAGGGC. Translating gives CASSLVAQAWGPEG. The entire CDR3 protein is CASSLVAQAWGPEGYTF.

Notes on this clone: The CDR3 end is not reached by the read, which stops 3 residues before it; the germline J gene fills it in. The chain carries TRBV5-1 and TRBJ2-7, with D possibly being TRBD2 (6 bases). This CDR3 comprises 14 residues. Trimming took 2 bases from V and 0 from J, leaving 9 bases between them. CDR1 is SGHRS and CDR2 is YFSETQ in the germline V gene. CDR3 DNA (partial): TGCGCCAGCAGCTTCCGGCGGGGCTCCTACGAG. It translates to CASSFRRGSYE. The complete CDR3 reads CASSFRRGSYEQYF.

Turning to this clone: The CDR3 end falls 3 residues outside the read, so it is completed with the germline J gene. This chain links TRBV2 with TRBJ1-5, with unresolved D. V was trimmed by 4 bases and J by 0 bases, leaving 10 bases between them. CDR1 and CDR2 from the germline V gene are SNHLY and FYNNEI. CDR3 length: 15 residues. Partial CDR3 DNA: TGTGCCAGCAGTGCTGACACGAGTAGCAATCAGCCC. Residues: CASSADTSSNQP. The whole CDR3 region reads CASSADTSSNQPQHF.

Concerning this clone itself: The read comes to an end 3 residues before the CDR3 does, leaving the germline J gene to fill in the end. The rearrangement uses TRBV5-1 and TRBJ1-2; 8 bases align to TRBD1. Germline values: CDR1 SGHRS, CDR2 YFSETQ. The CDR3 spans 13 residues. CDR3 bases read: TGCGCCAGCAGCCTCACAGGGGGGGACGGC. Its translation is CASSLTGGDG. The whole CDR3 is CASSLTGGDGYTF.

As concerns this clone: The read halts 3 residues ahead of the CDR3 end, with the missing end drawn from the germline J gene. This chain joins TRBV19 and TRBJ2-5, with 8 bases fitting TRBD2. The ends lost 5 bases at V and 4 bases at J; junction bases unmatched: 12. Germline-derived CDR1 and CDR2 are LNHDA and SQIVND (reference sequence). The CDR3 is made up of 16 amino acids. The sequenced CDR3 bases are TGTGCCAGTAGTGCTTCTAGCGGGCCCCCAAGAGAGACC. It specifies CASSASSGPPRET. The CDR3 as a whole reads CASSASSGPPRETQYF.

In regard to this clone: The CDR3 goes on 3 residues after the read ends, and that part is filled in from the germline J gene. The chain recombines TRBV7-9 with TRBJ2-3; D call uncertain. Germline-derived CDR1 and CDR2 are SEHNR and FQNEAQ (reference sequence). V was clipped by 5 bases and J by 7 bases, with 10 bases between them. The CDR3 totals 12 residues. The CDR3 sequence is CASSPTSYTQYF. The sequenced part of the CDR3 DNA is TGTGCCAGCAGCCCAACTTCCTATACG. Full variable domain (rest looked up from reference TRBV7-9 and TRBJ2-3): DTGVSQNPRHKITKRGQNVTFRCDPISEHNRLYWYRQTLGQGPEFLTYFQNEAQLEKSRLLSDRFSAERPKGSFSTLEIQRTEQGDSAMYLCASSPTSYTQYFGPGTRLTVL.

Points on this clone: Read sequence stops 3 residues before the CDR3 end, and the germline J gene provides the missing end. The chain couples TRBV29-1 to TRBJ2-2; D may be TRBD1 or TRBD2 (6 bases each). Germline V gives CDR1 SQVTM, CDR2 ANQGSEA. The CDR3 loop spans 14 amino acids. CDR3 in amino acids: CSVDFPQEGRGLFF. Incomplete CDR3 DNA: TGCAGCGTTGATTTCCCTCAGGAGGGCAGGGGG.

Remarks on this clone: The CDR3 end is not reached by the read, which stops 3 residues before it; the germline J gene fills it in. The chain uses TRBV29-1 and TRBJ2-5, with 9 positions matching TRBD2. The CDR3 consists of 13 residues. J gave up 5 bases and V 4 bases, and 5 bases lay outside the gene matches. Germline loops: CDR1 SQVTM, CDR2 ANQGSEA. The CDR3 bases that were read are TGCAGCGTTGTCGCGGGGGGGCCGGAGACC. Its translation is CSVVAGGPET. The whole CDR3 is CSVVAGGPETQYF.